This TCR beta chain was documented in a study of STAT3 mutations in large granular lymphocyte leukemia. Study overall: Over half of T-LGLL patients had one or more immunosuppressive regimens.

A word on this clone: Its target is not known.

Study observations and caveats: Clonal expansion was inferred from samples taken at other timepoints. After therapy, about 30% of the 18 patients switched clonotypes, all new clones STAT3 wild type. Sampling intervals varied between patients and samples. Every T-LGLL patient had at least one immunodominant TCRbeta clonotype.

V lost 4 bases and J lost 10, with 18 bases in between. Germline CDR1 SGDLS, CDR2 YYNGEE. The CDR3 is 15 residues long. Method: immunoSEQ multiplex PCR; TCRdb's copy keeps in-frame clones and lacks some. Of roughly 22,000 clones in the sample, less than 95% were seen once. This sequence was found in a man aged 40-49 years with T-cell large granular lymphocyte leukemia. Some clones in this sample may be carry-over from other donors' samples. What was sequenced was peripheral blood mononuclear cells. The genes are TRBV9 and TRBJ1-6, with D possibly being TRBD1 (5 bases). In DNA, the CDR3 is TGTGCCAGCAGCCCAACAGCCTCGGGGGGGTCACCCCTCCACTTT. It translates to CASSPTASGGSPLHF.